These 20 T cell receptor beta chains were all obtained from the same sample, sequenced in a study of CD8+ T cells in alopecia areata (dated by TCRdb to 2016 to 2019). Preparation of the library involved the immunoSEQ multiplex PCR assay. RNA was extracted from all samples and reverse transcribed into cDNA, which served as template for TCR sequencing. The table comes from immuneACCESS by way of TCRdb, which keeps in-frame sequences with V and J called. Part of the clones is missing from these tables; in studies checked, under half for an unresolved V gene and the rest for unknown reasons. In this sample the table shows a few hundred thousand clones, more than 30% of which occur a single time. Roughly 0.5% of the sample is held by the ten biggest clonotypes. The treatment or condition label of this sample denotes: oral pan-JAK inhibitor, 5-10 mg twice daily. The material sequenced was CD4+ T cells sorted from blood, taken between weeks 30 and 35, from a patient treated with tofacitinib. The receptors were sampled from a human donor with alopecia areata.

The V call is TRBV9, the J call TRBJ2-3; 12 bases match TRBD2. Germline V lookup: CDR1 SGDLS, CDR2 YYNGEE. CDR3 size: 18 residues. Losses at the gene ends were 3 bases for V and 4 bases for J; bases not matched to a gene: 12. The CDR3 protein is CASSAQPTSGSRADTQYF. CDR3 sequence (DNA): TGTGCCAGCAGCGCTCAACCGACTAGCGGGAGTAGGGCAGATACGCAGTATTTT.

This sequence joins TRBV5-1 and TRBJ2-3; tentatively, D is TRBD2 (5 bases). Trimming removed 4 bases at V and 6 bases at J, with 18 bases between. The germline V gene encodes CDR1 SGHRS and CDR2 YFSETQ. This CDR3 is built from 15 residues. The CDR3 DNA sequence: TGCGCCAGCAGCCCCCCCCGAGGGTCCATGGATACGCAGTATTTT. Translated, it gives CASSPPRGSMDTQYF.

This clone was seen only a few times. The chain combines TRBV4-2 with TRBJ1-6, with D maybe TRBD1 (5 bases). CDR3 length: 14 residues. CDR1 and CDR2 (germline): LGHNA, YNFKEQ. V was pared by 0 bases and J by 10 bases, with 10 bases between. The CDR3 DNA is TGTGCCAGCAGCCAAGAAGGTCGGGGGTCACCCCTCCACTTT. This gives the protein CASSQEGRGSPLHF.

The chain couples TRBV6-6 to TRBJ2-3; D gene ambiguous. CDR3 length equals 12 residues. With 2 bases removed from V and 3 bases from J, the gap between germline ends came to 3 bases. CDR1 is MNHNY and CDR2 is SVGAGI in the germline V gene (reference sequence). CDR3 DNA: TGTGCCAGCAGTTACGCTACAGATACGCAGTATTTT. As protein: CASSYATDTQYF.

Only a few counts were recorded for this clone. The gene calls are TRBV10-2 and TRBJ2-7, with D perhaps matching TRBD2 (6 bases). Germline-derived CDR1 and CDR2 are WSHSY and SAAADI. Trimming cost V 4 bases and J 5 bases, with 12 bases left between them. This CDR3 contains 13 residues. The CDR3 coding sequence is TGCGCCAGCAGTGGGGCGGAGGGGAACGAGCAGTACTTC. It encodes CASSGAEGNEQYF.

This clone was recorded a few times. This chain uses TRBV4-2 with TRBJ1-1; 7 bases fit TRBD1. V dropped 4 bases and J dropped 8; count of bases not matched to a gene: 16. Germline V gene sequence: CDR1 LGHNA, CDR2 YNFKEQ. This CDR3 region has 16 residues. In DNA, the CDR3 is TGTGCCAGCAGCCCCCCCTTGAGGGGGCCGGGGCTCGAAGCTTTCTTT. This codes for CASSPPLRGPGLEAFF.

This clone turned up a few times. The chain is built from TRBV5-1 and TRBJ2-1; TRBD1 agrees at 7 bases. V was clipped by 2 bases and J by 4 bases; unmatched bases: 9. The CDR3 is made up of 16 amino acids. Per the germline V gene, CDR1 is SGHRS and CDR2 is YFSETQ. Here the CDR3 DNA reads TGCGCCAGCAGCTTAAGAAGTACAGGGGCTTACAATGAGCAGTTCTTC. Translation gives CASSLRSTGAYNEQFF.

The J gene is TRBJ1-1, the V gene TRBV5-6; 9 positions agree with TRBD1. CDR3 size: 15 residues. After removal of 6 bases from V and 0 bases from J, the junction contained 6 bases not matched to a gene. Germline V gene data show CDR1 as SGHDT and CDR2 as YYEEEE. CDR3 DNA sequence: TGTGCCAGCAAAGGACAGGGGAACATGAACACTGAAGCTTTCTTT. Translating gives CASKGQGNMNTEAFF. Full variable domain (rest looked up from reference TRBV5-6 and TRBJ1-1): DAGVTQSPTHLIKTRGQQVTLRCSPKSGHDTVSWYQQALGQGPQFIFQYYEEEERQRGNFPDRFSGHQFPNYSSELNVNALLLGDSALYLCASKGQGNMNTEAFFGQGTRLTVV.

Remarks on this clone: Other DNA sequences in the same sample also yield this CDR3. The chain couples TRBV29-1 to TRBJ2-3; D is undetermined. The CDR3 covers 13 residues. Germline values: CDR1 SQVTM, CDR2 ANQGSEA. V shed 4 bases and J shed 3 bases, with 11 bases lying between them. The CDR3 DNA sequence: TGCAGCGTTGGGGGTGGGTTGACAGATACGCAGTATTTT. Translated, it gives CSVGGGLTDTQYF.

The rearrangement uses TRBV6-6 and TRBJ2-7, with D perhaps being TRBD1 or TRBD2 (6 bases each). V lost 3 bases to trimming and J lost 3 bases, with 15 bases between them. CDR1 MNHNY and CDR2 SVGAGI come from the germline V gene (reference sequence). This CDR3 is 15 amino acids long. CDR3 nucleotide sequence: TGTGCCAGCAGTTATTTCAGGGGAGCGGGCTACGAGCAGTACTTC. Translated: CASSYFRGAGYEQYF.

This sequence joins TRBV4-1 and TRBJ2-3; tentative D call: TRBD2 (6 bases). CDR3 length equals 18 residues. The germline V and J ends were trimmed by 1 base and 4 bases, with 21 bases remaining between them. CDR1 is MGHRA and CDR2 is YSYEKL in the germline V gene. The CDR3 loop reads CASSQAPPRGGGPDTQYF. CDR3 nucleotide sequence: TGCGCCAGCAGCCAAGCCCCCCCCCGAGGTGGAGGGCCAGATACGCAGTATTTT.

This sequence joins TRBV11-2 and TRBJ2-4; tentative D call: TRBD2 (5 bases). Germline values: CDR1 SGHAT, CDR2 FQNNGV. The ends were cut back, 0 bases at V and 3 bases at J, with 15 bases in the middle. This CDR3 region has 17 residues. The CDR3 DNA sequence: TGTGCCAGCAGCTTAGATTTGACGGGATGGAACAAAAACATTCAGTACTTC. As protein: CASSLDLTGWNKNIQYF.

The rearrangement links TRBV29-1 to TRBJ2-7; 8 bases line up with TRBD1. Unmatched junction bases numbered 6, after V lost 6 bases and J lost 5 bases. This CDR3 contains 12 residues. CDR1 and CDR2 (germline): SQVTM, ANQGSEA. CDR3 DNA: TGCAGCGTGAGGACAGGGAAGGACGAGCAGTACTTC. This codes for CSVRTGKDEQYF.

This clone has more than one count but fewer than ten. The V gene is TRBV27, the J gene TRBJ2-2; D not resolved. From germline, CDR1 is MNHEY and CDR2 SMNVEV (reference sequence). Trimming took 7 bases from V and 8 from J, leaving 20 bases between them. The CDR3 totals 15 residues. In nucleotides, the CDR3 is TGTGCCAGCAAACCAATGGACCGCGTTCCGGGGGAGCTGTTTTTT. Amino acids: CASKPMDRVPGELFF.

As concerns this clone: Different DNA sequences within this sample yield the same CDR3. The chain is built from TRBV30 and TRBJ1-5; tentatively, D is TRBD1 (5 bases). The CDR3 spans 12 residues. The germline V and J ends were trimmed by 2 bases and 4 bases, with 6 bases remaining between them. Germline CDR1 is GTSNPN and CDR2 is SVGIG (reference sequence). CDR3 nucleotides: TGTGCCTGGAGTCGGGGGAATCAGCCCCAGCATTTT. Protein product: CAWSRGNQPQHF.

The chain couples TRBV5-1 to TRBJ1-2; no firm D call. V lost 2 bases, J lost 4 bases, and 15 bases lay in between. Germline V gene sequence: CDR1 SGHRS, CDR2 YFSETQ. There are 15 residues in the CDR3. The CDR3: CASSFESRVAYGYTF. The CDR3 DNA is TGCGCCAGCAGCTTCGAGTCTCGGGTTGCCTATGGCTACACCTTC.

The V and J genes are TRBV7-2 and TRBJ1-2, with a possible D match to TRBD1 (5 bases). The CDR3 sequence is 14 residues long. Trimming cost V 2 bases and J 2 bases, with 9 bases left between them. Germline CDR1 and CDR2: SGHTA and FQGNSA. Here the CDR3 DNA reads TGTGCCAGCAGCTTACGGGGGAAAAACTATGGCTACACCTTC. Protein product: CASSLRGKNYGYTF.

A few counts support this clone. This chain joins TRBV25-1 and TRBJ2-1; D perhaps matches TRBD1 (8 bases). V was pared by 6 bases and J by 8 bases, with 20 bases between. Germline V gene sequence: CDR1 MGHDK, CDR2 SYGVNS. The CDR3 loop spans 15 amino acids. CDR3 residues: CASRPMRTGRDEQFF. The DNA for the CDR3 is TGTGCCAGCAGACCTATGAGGACAGGGAGGGATGAGCAGTTCTTC. The entire variable domain, with the rest obtained from reference TRBV25-1 and TRBJ2-1, is as follows: EADIYQTPRYLVIGTGKKITLECSQTMGHDKMYWYQQDPGMELHLIHYSYGVNSTEKGDLSSESTVSRIRTEHFPLTLESARPSHTSQYLCASRPMRTGRDEQFFGPGTRLTVL.

This clone was picked up a small number of times. The genes are TRBV7-9 and TRBJ2-3; unclear D gene. Trimming removed 5 bases from V and 6 bases from J, with 15 bases in between. Germline values: CDR1 SEHNR, CDR2 FQNEAQ (reference sequence). This CDR3 region has 14 residues. This chain's CDR3 is CASSRLGAGDTQYF. In DNA form, the CDR3 reads TGTGCCAGCAGCCGCCTAGGAGCCGGGGATACGCAGTATTTT.

This clone showed up just a few times. The V call is TRBV7-8, the J call TRBJ2-7, with 8 bases that match TRBD2. Germline V gene lookup returns CDR1 SGHVS and CDR2 FQNEAQ. The CDR3 loop spans 15 amino acids. The V and J ends lost 4 bases and 2 bases, in that order; junction bases with no gene match: 7. This CDR3 reads CASSYRSGGPYEQYF. CDR3 bases: TGTGCCAGCAGCTATAGAAGCGGGGGACCCTACGAGCAGTACTTC. The full variable domain, its missing parts supplied by reference TRBV7-8 and TRBJ2-7, is GAGVSQSPRYKVAKRGQDVALRCDPISGHVSLFWYQQALGQGPEFLTYFQNEAQLDKSGLPSDRFFAERPEGSVSTLKIQRTQQEDSAVYLCASSYRSGGPYEQYFGPGTRLTVT.